Each of the 17 T cell receptor beta chains below was sequenced from the same sample in a study of T cell responses to AZD1222 COVID-19 vaccine. Assay: immunoSEQ multiplex PCR; the TCRdb copy retains only in-frame clones and omits some. The sample records about 110,000 clones, 65% to 85% being singletons. This specimen consisted of peripheral blood, obtained on day 0 of AZD1222 vaccination. The receptor source for this set is an adult in good health.

This chain links TRBV11-2 with TRBJ2-7, with TRBD2 matching 7 bases. The CDR3 contains 17 residues. Germline V gene sequence: CDR1 SGHAT, CDR2 FQNNGV. V lost 0 bases and J lost 4; bases outside the gene matches: 12. The CDR3 region is CASSLDQGLGQKYEQYF. Written as DNA, the CDR3 is TGTGCCAGCAGCTTAGATCAAGGACTAGGCCAGAAGTACGAGCAGTACTTC.

The CDR3 region has the DNA TGTGCCAGCAGCTACACGGGGGGCCACACAGATACGCAGTATTTT. It specifies CASSYTGGHTDTQYF. The chain carries TRBV3-1 (or the pseudogene TRBV3-2) and TRBJ2-3; D perhaps matches TRBD2 (7 bases). Trimming removed 5 bases at V and 2 bases at J, with 14 bases between. This CDR3 region has 15 residues. Germline V gene data show CDR1 as LGHDT and CDR2 as YNNKEL (reference sequence).

The chain combines TRBV7-9 with TRBJ2-3; a possible D gene is TRBD2 (5 bases). This CDR3 comprises 14 residues. V was clipped by 4 bases and J by 2 bases, with 10 bases between them. Germline CDR1 is SEHNR and CDR2 is FQNEAQ (reference sequence). CDR3 loop: CASSSGLHTDTQYF. CDR3 nucleotide sequence: TGTGCCAGCAGCTCTGGACTCCACACAGATACGCAGTATTTT. Together with reference TRBV7-9 and TRBJ2-3, the CDR3 gives the full variable domain: DTGVSQNPRHKITKRGQNVTFRCDPISEHNRLYWYRQTLGQGPEFLTYFQNEAQLEKSRLLSDRFSAERPKGSFSTLEIQRTEQGDSAMYLCASSSGLHTDTQYFGPGTRLTVL.

V and J are TRBV5-4 and TRBJ2-7; possible D gene TRBD2, 5 bases. The germline gives CDR1 SGHNT, CDR2 YYREEE (reference sequence). Trimming removed 3 bases from V and 3 bases from J, with 19 bases in between. The CDR3 length is 16 residues. CDR3 residues: CASSSKRDRPGYEQYF. CDR3 in DNA: TGTGCCAGCAGCTCTAAGAGGGATCGTCCCGGCTACGAGCAGTACTTC. Drawing the rest from reference TRBV5-4 and TRBJ2-7, the complete variable domain is ETGVTQSPTHLIKTRGQQVTLRCSSQSGHNTVSWYQQALGQGPQFIFQYYREEENGRGNFPPRFSGLQFPNYSSELNVNALELDDSALYLCASSSKRDRPGYEQYFGPGTRLTVT.

The gene calls are TRBV14 and TRBJ1-1, with no clear D. V gave up 1 base and J gave up 1 base, with 13 bases separating them. CDR1 and CDR2 from the germline V gene are SGHDN and FVKESK. This CDR3 has 16 residues. The chain's CDR3 is CASSQGWRARNTEAFF. For the CDR3, the DNA is TGTGCCAGCAGCCAAGGGTGGCGGGCGAGGAACACTGAAGCTTTCTTT. Complete variable domain (other parts from reference TRBV14 and TRBJ1-1): EAGVTQFPSHSVIEKGQTVTLRCDPISGHDNLYWYRRVMGKEIKFLLHFVKESKQDESGMPNNRFLAERTGGTYSTLKVQPAELEDSGVYFCASSQGWRARNTEAFFGQGTRLTVV.

In this sample, this clone turned up once. The rearrangement joins TRBV19 to TRBJ1-6; D unresolved. The germline V gene encodes CDR1 LNHDA and CDR2 SQIVND (reference sequence). The CDR3 spans 16 residues. V lost 3 bases and J lost 0, with 9 bases in between. CDR3: CASSIPRSSYNSPLHF. DNA of the CDR3: TGTGCCAGTAGTATCCCCCGGAGCTCCTATAATTCACCCCTCCACTTT.

The chain combines TRBV7-9 with TRBJ1-6; possibly TRBD1 for D (5 bases). V was cut by 1 base and J by 10 bases, with 11 bases left in between. The CDR3 covers 14 residues. Germline CDR1 SEHNR, CDR2 FQNEAQ (reference sequence). The CDR3 bases are TGTGCCAGCAGCTTAGGCAGGGCCGGCTCACCCCTCCACTTT. It is translated as CASSLGRAGSPLHF.

V gene TRBV7-2 combines with J gene TRBJ2-5, with D perhaps TRBD1 or TRBD2 (5 bases each). The CDR3 has 16 residues. Germline-derived CDR1 and CDR2 are SGHTA and FQGNSA. Trimming shortened V by 3 bases and J by 1 base, and 15 bases separated the two germline ends. The DNA for the CDR3 is TGTGCCAGCAGCTTGTCCCCGACAGCGGCCCAAGAGACCCAGTACTTC. Translation gives CASSLSPTAAQETQYF.

V and J are TRBV19 and TRBJ1-5; TRBD1 is a possible D gene (5 bases). CDR3 size: 15 residues. Looked up from germline, CDR1 is LNHDA and CDR2 is SQIVND (reference sequence). Trimming stripped 6 bases from V and 8 bases from J, with 20 bases between. The CDR3 is CASRDRAGKIEPQHF. Here the CDR3 DNA reads TGTGCCAGTAGGGACCGGGCAGGGAAGATTGAGCCCCAGCATTTT. Full variable domain (outside the CDR3, taken from reference TRBV19 and TRBJ1-5): DGGITQSPKYLFRKEGQNVTLSCEQNLNHDAMYWYRQDPGQGLRLIYYSQIVNDFQKGDIAEGYSVSREKKESFPLTVTSAQKNPTAFYLCASRDRAGKIEPQHFGDGTRLSIL.

CDR3 region: CASSSNNEQFF. The CDR3 DNA reads TGTGCCAGCAGCTCTAACAATGAGCAGTTCTTC. The rearrangement uses TRBV5-4 and TRBJ2-1; D is undetermined. Trimming cost V 3 bases and J 5 bases, with 3 bases left between them. The CDR3 is 11 amino acids. The germline CDR1 and CDR2 sequences are SGHNT and YYREEE (reference sequence).

The rearrangement uses TRBV5-1 and TRBJ2-3; D is tentatively TRBD1 or TRBD2 (5 bases each). With 3 bases removed from V and 1 base from J, the gap between germline ends came to 9 bases. The germline V gene encodes CDR1 SGHRS and CDR2 YFSETQ. The CDR3 has 14 amino acids. CDR3 DNA: TGCGCCAGCAGCTCGGGACGGCGCACAGATACGCAGTATTTT. Residues: CASSSGRRTDTQYF. The full variable domain, its missing parts supplied by reference TRBV5-1 and TRBJ2-3, is KAGVTQTPRYLIKTRGQQVTLSCSPISGHRSVSWYQQTPGQGLQFLFEYFSETQRNKGNFPGRFSGRQFSNSRSEMNVSTLELGDSALYLCASSSGRRTDTQYFGPGTRLTVL.

The rearrangement joins TRBV12-3 or TRBV12-4 to TRBJ1-2; no reliable D call. The CDR3 is 12 residues long. V was trimmed by 7 bases and J by 5 bases, leaving 11 bases between them. CDR3 DNA sequence: TGTGCCAGCACCACGGGAGGGTATGGCTACACCTTC. It yields the protein CASTTGGYGYTF.

The CDR3 loop reads CASSPGSGGLQETQYF. The CDR3, as DNA: TGCGCCAGCAGCCCAGGCAGCGGGGGACTCCAAGAGACCCAGTACTTC. The V call is TRBV4-3, the J call TRBJ2-5; 8 bases map to TRBD2. With V trimmed by 4 bases and J by 1 base, 8 bases remained unmatched. The CDR3 covers 16 residues. Germline-derived CDR1 and CDR2 are LGHNA and YSLEER.

The table lists this clone with a few counts. In DNA, the CDR3 is TGTGCCAGCAGCCATGGGGTTGGTACGCAGTATTTT. Translation: CASSHGVGTQYF. This chain links TRBV14 with TRBJ2-3; D gene ambiguous. Germline loops: CDR1 SGHDN, CDR2 FVKESK. This CDR3 is 12 amino acids long. V was shortened by 3 bases and J by 8 bases, with 9 bases between the two germline ends.

V usage is TRBV7-8 and J usage is TRBJ2-1, with TRBD2 matching over 12 bases. V lost 5 bases to trimming and J lost 7 bases; unmatched junction nucleotides: 15. The CDR3 consists of 18 residues. The germline gives CDR1 SGHVS, CDR2 FQNEAQ. As DNA, the CDR3 is TGTGCCAGCAGCGCGACCCATTCTAGCGGGAGGGCCTCAAATGAGCAGTTCTTC. Translation: CASSATHSSGRASNEQFF. Filled out from reference TRBV7-8 and TRBJ2-1, the complete variable domain reads GAGVSQSPRYKVAKRGQDVALRCDPISGHVSLFWYQQALGQGPEFLTYFQNEAQLDKSGLPSDRFFAERPEGSVSTLKIQRTQQEDSAVYLCASSATHSSGRASNEQFFGPGTRLTVL.

The chain is built from TRBV6-5 and TRBJ1-2; D is possibly TRBD1 (6 bases). The length of the CDR3 is 13 residues. Per the germline V gene, CDR1 is MNHEY and CDR2 is SVGAGI. Trimming removed 11 bases at V and 4 bases at J, with 17 bases between. The CDR3 DNA sequence: TGTGCCGTAACCACGGGGGCAGGCTATGGCTACACCTTC. Protein product: CAVTTGAGYGYTF.

V usage is TRBV28 and J usage is TRBJ2-7, with unresolved D. This CDR3 is built from 15 residues. Germline CDR1 MDHEN, CDR2 SYDVKM. Trimming shortened V by 7 bases and J by 3 bases, and 19 bases separated the two germline ends. The CDR3 spells CASTRFPGAGYEQYF. CDR3 bases: TGTGCCAGCACTCGATTCCCTGGCGCCGGCTACGAGCAGTACTTC.